The clone carrying this T cell receptor beta chain occurred many times. These data belong to a study of early T cells in non-severe SARS-CoV-2 infection. Individual cDNA molecules each received unique molecular identifiers attached to them. TCRdb re-derived calls from the 5' RACE reads in MiXCR, one entry per CDR3 protein. The table includes about 60,000 distinct CDR3 sequences, around 12% detected once. This receptor was obtained from an adult who was a healthcare worker with PCR-confirmed SARS-CoV-2 infection or an uninfected control (not recorded which). What was sequenced was whole blood.

The chain's CDR3 is CASLALSSYEQYF. The CDR3 coding sequence is TGTGCCAGTTTAGCCCTGAGCTCCTACGAGCAGTACTTC. V usage is TRBV28 and J usage is TRBJ2-7; D remains ambiguous. The germline V gene has CDR1 MDHEN and CDR2 SYDVKM. This CDR3 region has 13 residues. V dropped 9 bases and J dropped 0 bases, with 12 bases sitting between them. The entire variable domain, with the rest obtained from reference TRBV28 and TRBJ2-7, is as follows: DVKVTQSSRYLVKRTGEKVFLECVQDMDHENMFWYRQDPGLGLRLIYFSYDVKMKEKGDIPEGYSVSREKKERFSLILESASTNQTSMYLCASLALSSYEQYFGPGTRLTVT.